Included here is one T cell receptor beta chain sequence, with context. What it recognizes is unknown. These data are taken from a study of beta chain features in type 1 diabetes. Study outcomes and limitations: Researchers report that Type 1 diabetes patients had moderately but significantly shorter TCRB CDR3s across all four CD4+ subsets. Short templates might get an advantage during PCR, and this would be equal in patients and controls.

Every isolated RNA sample was fully reverse transcribed, so sequencing captured expressed TCRB transcripts. An average approximately 4 million reads came from naive, central memory and regulatory T cell samples. Assay used: immunoSEQ multiplex PCR; TCRdb lists only in-frame clones, some missing. The sample gives around 500,000 clones, around 10% of which show up once; 0.035% to 0.05% is in the top ten. Without exception, sorted populations had purity beyond 95%. The sequence came from a woman aged 18-29 years in good health. Sequencing input: naive CD4+ T cells from blood.

The CDR3 DNA follows: TGTGCCAGCAGTTACCGGGACTCCCAAGCCAAAAACATTCAGTACTTC. Its protein product is CASSYRDSQAKNIQYF. The V call is TRBV27, the J call TRBJ2-4, with D possibly matching TRBD2 (6 bases). The ends were cut back, 4 bases at V and 0 bases at J, with 13 bases in the middle. Germline assignment: CDR1 MNHEY and CDR2 SMNVEV (reference sequence). CDR3 length equals 16 residues.